Listed below are T cell receptor beta chains from one sample, sequenced in a study of blood T cell repertoires in COVID-19. TCRdb's copy holds only in-frame clones and misses some; the assay was immunoSEQ multiplex PCR. The sample includes more than 300,000 clones, around nine tenths of them seen just once. The sample comprised PBMCs or T cells enriched from blood (not recorded which). The receptor source for this set is a woman aged 18-30 years who had recovered from COVID-19. Each CDR3 is given with its conserved first and last residue. A D gene is named only where the DNA matches it firmly. Size is omitted from some rows. Given values are once, few, many or a class for expanded clones.

D gene	clone size	J gene	V gene	CDR3 protein	CDR3 DNA
.	.	TRBJ1-4	TRBV30	CAWSIQSNEKLFF	TGTGCCTGGAGTATACAGAGTAATGAAAAACTGTTTTTT
.	.	TRBJ2-3	TRBV27	CASRHLIFNPADTQYF	TGTGCCAGCCGACATCTGATCTTTAATCCCGCAGATACGCAGTATTTT
.	.	TRBJ1-4	TRBV6-5	CASSLGQTINEKLFF	TGTGCCAGCAGTTTAGGACAGACTATTAATGAAAAACTGTTTTTT
TRBD2	.	TRBJ2-1	TRBV5-5	CASSLVGLVNNEQFF	TGTGCCAGCAGCTTGGTAGGACTAGTTAACAATGAGCAGTTCTTC
TRBD1	.	TRBJ2-1	TRBV12-5	CASEEGQGEQFF	TGTGCTAGTGAAGAAGGACAGGGTGAGCAGTTCTTC
TRBD1	.	TRBJ1-6	TRBV5-1	CASSGRTGNDSPLHF	TGCGCCAGCAGCGGACGGACAGGAAACGATTCACCCCTCCACTTT
TRBD1	.	TRBJ1-6	TRBV3-1/TRBV3-2	CASSQVWTGESPLHF	TGTGCCAGCAGCCAAGTGTGGACAGGGGAATCACCCCTCCACTTT
.	once	TRBJ1-2	TRBV19	CASSIAAGQHGYTF	TGTGCCAGTAGTATAGCTGCAGGGCAGCATGGCTACACCTTC
TRBD1	.	TRBJ1-4	TRBV11-2	CASSLAPGQGDEKLFF	TGTGCCAGCAGCTTAGCCCCGGGACAGGGGGATGAAAAACTGTTTTTT
.	.	TRBJ1-3	TRBV6-6	CASSLTQGTGNTIYF	TGTGCCAGCAGCCTGACTCAGGGGACTGGAAACACCATATATTTT
.	.	TRBJ1-1	TRBV3-1/TRBV3-2	CASSHEGTEAFF	TGTGCCAGCAGCCATGAGGGCACTGAAGCTTTCTTT